This T cell receptor (beta chain) was captured in a study of blood T cells in healthy people across ages. This clonotype was observed at least ten times. CDR3 length: 15 residues. The germline V gene has CDR1 SGHTA and CDR2 FQGNSA. V shed 5 bases, J shed 0 bases, and the junction held 2 bases outside the gene matches. Primed by a sample-barcoded 5' primer and a J-beta primer mix, a second PCR proceeded for roughly 6 to 12 cycles. MiXCR, run by TCRdb on the 5' RACE reads, gives a single entry per CDR3 protein. The data contain fewer than 1,200,000 distinct CDR3 sequences, about 25% of them seen just once; the ten biggest clones take up about 0.8%. This same sample was also taken into another study, of T cells of mothers and their children.

The TCR sequence derives from a girl aged 2 to 9 in good health. Sequences were obtained from blood. The J gene is TRBJ2-3, the V gene TRBV7-2; 10 bases map to TRBD1. The CDR3 bases are TGTGCCAGCAGCCCGGGACAGGGGAGCACAGATACGCAGTATTTT. Translated: CASSPGQGSTDTQYF.